This passage covers 13 T cell receptor beta chains from one sample sequenced in a study of T cell responses to AZD1222 COVID-19 vaccine (dated by TCRdb to the early 2020s). The meaning of the sample's time point label: baseline before first vaccination. Libraries were built with the immunoSEQ multiplex PCR assay. As stored in TCRdb, this immuneACCESS dataset retains in-frame rearrangements with V and J assigned. A fraction of the clones does not appear; measured against another copy, unresolved V genes explain less than half of the discrepancy, and the remainder lacks a known reason. The sample profile shows around 190,000 clones; roughly 92% of them were found once. The ten largest clones add up to about 1.2% of the sample. The specimen was peripheral blood, collected on day 0 of AZD1222 vaccination. These receptor sequences come from an adult in good health.

The chain has TRBV5-1 and TRBJ1-2; a weak D match, TRBD1 (5 bases). The CDR3 totals 14 residues. The V end was cut by 5 bases, the J end by 6 bases, with 17 bases between. Germline CDR1 reads SGHRS; CDR2 reads YFSETQ. The CDR3 DNA is TGCGCCAGCAGTATCATAACAGGACCGGATGGCTACACCTTC. Protein: CASSIITGPDGYTF.

The CDR3 nucleotides are TGTGCCTGGAGTCCCGGACAGGGACTACACACGGGCGGGGAGCTGTTTTTT. Amino acid sequence: CAWSPGQGLHTGGELFF. The chain links TRBV30 to TRBJ2-2; maybe TRBD1 (8 bases). The CDR3 loop spans 17 amino acids. Germline V lookup: CDR1 GTSNPN, CDR2 SVGIG (reference sequence). The V and J ends lost 2 bases and 7 bases respectively, with 23 bases between them.

The J gene is TRBJ2-7, the V gene TRBV15; 7 positions agree with TRBD2. V lost 7 bases, J lost 5 bases, and 11 bases stayed unmatched. This CDR3 contains 14 residues. Germline CDR1 reads LNHNV; CDR2 reads YYDKDF (reference sequence). The CDR3 DNA sequence: TGTGCCACCATGCTCCAGCGGGGTAGAAACGAGCAGTACTTC. The encoded protein is CATMLQRGRNEQYF.

This clone was recorded once. This chain uses TRBV27 with TRBJ1-2; tentative D call: TRBD1 (6 bases). The V gene lost 4 bases and the J gene lost 6 bases, with 27 bases spanning the gap. Per the germline V gene, CDR1 is MNHEY and CDR2 is SMNVEV (reference sequence). The CDR3 is made up of 18 amino acids. CDR3 DNA sequence: TGTGCCAGCAGTTCATCCCGCGGGACACTGCTTACCAGGGATGGCTACACCTTC. Translating it yields CASSSSRGTLLTRDGYTF.

The sample holds one count of this clone. The genes are TRBV30 and TRBJ1-2, with D maybe TRBD1 (5 bases). This CDR3 comprises 13 residues. CDR1 and CDR2 from the germline V gene are GTSNPN and SVGIG (reference sequence). Trimming stripped 3 bases from V and 4 bases from J, with 12 bases between. The CDR3 reads CAWRRGRIYGYTF. The CDR3 nucleotides are TGTGCCTGGAGGCGGGGGAGGATCTATGGCTACACCTTC.

The chain is built from TRBV24-1 and TRBJ2-5, with D tentatively TRBD1 (6 bases). The CDR3 covers 12 residues. The germline CDR1 and CDR2 sequences are KGHDR and SFDVKD. The germline V and J ends were trimmed by 5 bases and 5 bases, with 8 bases remaining between them. CDR3 nucleotide sequence: TGTGCCACCAGTGTTACAGGGGAGACCCAGTACTTC. Translation: CATSVTGETQYF.

This chain uses TRBV3-1 (or the pseudogene TRBV3-2) with TRBJ1-1; maybe TRBD1 (5 bases). With 2 bases removed from V and 5 bases from J, the gap between germline ends came to 12 bases. The germline V gene encodes CDR1 LGHDT and CDR2 YNNKEL (reference sequence). This CDR3 region has 14 residues. DNA of the CDR3: TGTGCCAGCAGCCAAAGGGGCAGGGTGACTGAAGCTTTCTTT. Amino acids: CASSQRGRVTEAFF.

The chain employs TRBV2 and TRBJ1-5; 8 bases map to TRBD1. The CDR3 runs 13 residues. With V trimmed by 6 bases and J by 4 bases, 2 bases remained unmatched. Looked up from germline, CDR1 is SNHLY and CDR2 is FYNNEI. This CDR3 reads CASRRQGNQPQHF. In DNA form, the CDR3 reads TGTGCCAGCAGGCGACAGGGGAATCAGCCCCAGCATTTT.

The chain is built from TRBV5-6 and TRBJ1-2; possibly TRBD1 for D (5 bases). Germline CDR1 reads SGHDT; CDR2 reads YYEEEE. Between the trimmed V and J ends, which lost 0 bases and 7 bases, there was a span of 13 bases. The CDR3 extends over 14 amino acids. The CDR3 DNA reads TGTGCCAGCAGCTTGGTGGGGGGAACGGGTGGCTACACCTTC. The encoded protein is CASSLVGGTGGYTF.

V is TRBV5-4 and J is TRBJ2-3; 7 bases map to TRBD2. This CDR3 spans 14 amino acids. The V segment lost 4 bases and the J segment 1 base; nucleotides outside the gene matches: 3. CDR1 and CDR2 (germline): SGHNT, YYREEE (reference sequence). The CDR3 sequence is CASSQAGGTDTQYF. DNA for the CDR3: TGTGCCAGCAGCCAGGCGGGGGGCACAGATACGCAGTATTTT. The complete variable domain, with remaining parts taken from reference TRBV5-4 and TRBJ2-3, reads ETGVTQSPTHLIKTRGQQVTLRCSSQSGHNTVSWYQQALGQGPQFIFQYYREEENGRGNFPPRFSGLQFPNYSSELNVNALELDDSALYLCASSQAGGTDTQYFGPGTRLTVL.

The chain combines TRBV3-1 (or the pseudogene TRBV3-2) with TRBJ1-2; D possibly corresponds to TRBD1 (6 bases). Trimming took 1 base from V and 8 from J, leaving 11 bases between them. Per the germline V gene, CDR1 is LGHDT and CDR2 is YNNKEL (reference sequence). CDR3 length: 13 residues. CDR3 in DNA: TGTGCCAGCAGCCAAGTCAGGGGTGGGGGCTACACCTTC. Translation: CASSQVRGGGYTF.

This chain joins TRBV7-9 and TRBJ1-2; D is uncertain. V was shortened by 2 bases and J by 4 bases, with 14 bases between the two germline ends. The CDR3 extends over 15 amino acids. Germline loops: CDR1 SEHNR, CDR2 FQNEAQ (reference sequence). The CDR3 coding sequence is TGTGCCAGCAGCTTATCATCTCGGGAAGGCTATGGCTACACCTTC. Its translation: CASSLSSREGYGYTF.

The genes are TRBV7-9 and TRBJ1-2; perhaps TRBD1 as D (5 bases). V gave up 6 bases and J gave up 4 bases, with 12 bases separating them. The germline gives CDR1 SEHNR, CDR2 FQNEAQ (reference sequence). CDR3 length equals 13 residues. CDR3 loop: CASSLGGGYGYTF. The CDR3 DNA follows: TGTGCCAGCAGTTTGGGGGGAGGCTATGGCTACACCTTC.